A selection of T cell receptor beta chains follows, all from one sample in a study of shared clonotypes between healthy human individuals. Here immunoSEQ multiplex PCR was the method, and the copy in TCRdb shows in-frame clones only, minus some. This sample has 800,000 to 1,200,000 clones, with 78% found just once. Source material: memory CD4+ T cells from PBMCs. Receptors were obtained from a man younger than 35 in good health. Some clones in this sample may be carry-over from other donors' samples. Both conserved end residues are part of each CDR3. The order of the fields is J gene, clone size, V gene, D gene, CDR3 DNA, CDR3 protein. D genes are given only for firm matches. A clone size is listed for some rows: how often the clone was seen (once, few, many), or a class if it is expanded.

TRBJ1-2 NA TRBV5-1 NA TGCGCCAGCAGCTTGGGCGGGGGTAACTATGGCTACACCTTC CASSLGGGNYGYTF
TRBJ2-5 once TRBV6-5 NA TGTGCCAGCAGTTACCCGGGTTCGAAAGAGACCCAGTACTTC CASSYPGSKETQYF
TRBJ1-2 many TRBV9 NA TGTGCCAGCAGCGTAGGAGTCGGAAATGATGGCTACACCTTC CASSVGVGNDGYTF
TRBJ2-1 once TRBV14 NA TGTGCCAGCAGCCAAGATTTAGAAGGTGAGCAGTTCTTC CASSQDLEGEQFF
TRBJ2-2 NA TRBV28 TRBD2 TGTGCCAGCAGTGTCAGCGGGAGAGGCGGGGAGCTGTTTTTT CASSVSGRGGELFF
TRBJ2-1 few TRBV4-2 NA TGTGCCAGCAGCCAACAACTGGATACCAATGAGCAGTTCTTC CASSQQLDTNEQFF
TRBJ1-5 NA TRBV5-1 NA TGCGCCAGCAGCTTTGACGGCTATAGCAATCAGCCCCAGCATTTT CASSFDGYSNQPQHF
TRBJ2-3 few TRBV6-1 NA TGTGCCAGCAGTGGGGGGAGAGGGACAGATACGCAGTATTTT CASSGGRGTDTQYF
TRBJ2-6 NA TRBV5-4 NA TGTGCCAGCAGCGTGCCAGGGTACTCTGGGGCCAACGTCCTGACTTTC CASSVPGYSGANVLTF
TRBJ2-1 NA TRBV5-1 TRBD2 TGCGCCAGCAGCTTCTCACTAGCGGGAGTTACAGGTGAGCAGTTCTTC CASSFSLAGVTGEQFF
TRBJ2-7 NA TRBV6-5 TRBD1 TGTGCCAGCAGGGGGACAGGGGGCCACTACGAGCAGTACTTC CASRGTGGHYEQYF
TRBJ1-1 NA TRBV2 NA TGTGCCAGCAGCGCTCTACCTGCGGATTGGACAGAAGCAGCTTTCTTT CASSALPADWTEAAFF
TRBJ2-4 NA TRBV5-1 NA TGCGCCAGCAGCTTGGAGGTAGGGGCCAAAAACATTCAGTACTTC CASSLEVGAKNIQYF
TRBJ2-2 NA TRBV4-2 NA TGTGCCAGCAGCCAAAGATTAATCGGGGAGCTGTTTTTT CASSQRLIGELFF
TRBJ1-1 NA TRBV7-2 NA TGTGCCAGCAGCTTCACAGGAGCTTTGGCAGCTTTCTTT CASSFTGALAAFF
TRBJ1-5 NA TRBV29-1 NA TGCAGCGTCGCCGGGGGGGGAGACAATCAGCCCCAGCATTTT CSVAGGGDNQPQHF
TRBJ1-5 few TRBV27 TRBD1 TGTGCCAGCAGTTACTCAGGGGGTACAGGTCAGCCCCAGCATTTT CASSYSGGTGQPQHF
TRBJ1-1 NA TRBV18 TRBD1 TGTGCCAGCTCACCATTACAGGGGTCCACTGAAGCTTTCTTT CASSPLQGSTEAFF
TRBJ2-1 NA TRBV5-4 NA TGTGCCAGCAGCCTCGTTGGGGCTGTTATGATCTTC CASSLVGAVMIF
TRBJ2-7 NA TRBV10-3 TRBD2 TGTGCCATCAGTGAATATAGCGGGACTAAGTACGAGCAGTACTTC CAISEYSGTKYEQYF
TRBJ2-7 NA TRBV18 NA TGTGCCAGCTCACAAAAACGACAGACATCCTACGAGCAGTACTTC CASSQKRQTSYEQYF
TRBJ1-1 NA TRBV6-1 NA TGTGCCAGCAGTGATTATGGTGGTGCTTTCTTT CASSDYGGAFF
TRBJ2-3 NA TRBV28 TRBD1 TGTGCCAGCAGTTTTCGGACAGGGGGCACAGATACGCAGTATTTT CASSFRTGGTDTQYF
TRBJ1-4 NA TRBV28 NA TGTGCCAGCAGTTTAGGGCAGGGCAATGAAAAACTGTTTTTT CASSLGQGNEKLFF
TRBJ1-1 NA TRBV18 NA TGTGCCAGCTCACCAACCGGGGACTTGAACACTGAAGCTTTCTTT CASSPTGDLNTEAFF
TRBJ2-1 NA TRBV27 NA TGTGCCAGCAGTTTATCCCAGAACAGGGCCCCTTACAATGAGCAGTTCTTC CASSLSQNRAPYNEQFF
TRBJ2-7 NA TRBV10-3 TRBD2 TGTGCCATCAGTGAGTCAGCGGGAGGGTTCTACGAGCAGTACTTC CAISESAGGFYEQYF
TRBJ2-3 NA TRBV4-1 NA TGCGCCAGCAGCCAAGATCTTCTAACGGGAGCTAGCACAGATACGCAGTATTTT CASSQDLLTGASTDTQYF
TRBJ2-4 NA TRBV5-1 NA TGCGCCAGCAGCTTGGATTCAGGCAAAAACATTCAGTACTTC CASSLDSGKNIQYF